This TCR beta chain was captured in a study of cytomegalovirus exposure and HLA in healthy donors. Germline lookup yields CDR1 KGHSH and CDR2 LQKENI. V lost 2 bases to trimming and J lost 6 bases; unmatched junction nucleotides: 7. The CDR3 loop spans 16 amino acids. PCR primers comprised 60 Vbeta and 13 Jbeta primers. TCRdb's copy holds only in-frame clones and misses some; the assay was immunoSEQ multiplex PCR. This sample yields 60,000 to 95,000 clones, of which 84% are seen a single time; 15% to 20% belongs to the top ten. For this clone: Its antigen is not known.

Study-wide points: The records held CMV serostatus as the only immune exposure information. Later analysis found that TCR beta chains associated with HLA were more clonally expanded than other, equally common chains. A few chains tied to CMV proved CMV antigen-specific in vitro.

The clonotype was recovered from a man between 65 and 80 years old in good health and CMV-seropositive. Sequences were obtained from PBMCs. This chain joins TRBV18 and TRBJ2-7; 13 bases map to TRBD2. This chain's CDR3 is CASSPRRLAGGGEQYF. Written as DNA, the CDR3 is TGTGCCAGCTCACCAAGACGACTAGCGGGAGGTGGCGAGCAGTACTTC.